Listed below are T cell receptor beta chains from one sample, sequenced in a study of beta chain features in type 1 diabetes. The repertoire was sequenced with immunoSEQ multiplex PCR; TCRdb's copy has only in-frame clones and lacks some. Of about 270,000 clones in the sample, 13% to 15% were seen once. What was sequenced was naive CD4+ T cells from blood. These receptor sequences come from a woman between 35 and 50 years old in good health. CDR3s leave out the opening cysteine and the closing phenylalanine or tryptophan. Each record gives: D gene, J gene, V gene, CDR3 protein. D genes are given only for firm matches.

>TRBD1|TRBJ1-5|TRBV19
ASSVRTGSSNQPQH
>TRBD1|TRBJ2-7|TRBV5-6
ASSLDRGGEQY
>TRBD2|TRBJ2-3|TRBV5-6
ASSLWVLAVTDTQY
>TRBD1|TRBJ2-7|TRBV7-2
ASSSRDRTYEQY
>-|TRBJ2-1|TRBV11-2
ASSLPLEQF
>-|TRBJ1-1|TRBV5-4
ASSLAQNTEAF
>-|TRBJ1-5|TRBV4-1
ASSLRGVEVWGQDQPQH
>-|TRBJ2-7|TRBV19
ASSRTGTYEQY
>-|TRBJ1-3|TRBV4-2
ASSQETTSIY
>TRBD1|TRBJ2-5|TRBV2
ASSADRPTQETQY
>-|TRBJ2-1|TRBV11-2
ASSFPAQYNEQF
>TRBD1|TRBJ2-7|TRBV7-9
ASSPRDRSYEQY
>-|TRBJ2-3|TRBV29-1
SVEGAATDTQY
>TRBD1|TRBJ2-7|TRBV7-8
ASRTGGTYEQY
>TRBD1|TRBJ2-7|TRBV7-9
ASSLIGQGLGQY
>-|TRBJ1-4|TRBV27
ASSFLGGASNEKLF
>TRBD1|TRBJ1-2|TRBV18
ASSPLEQGSNYGYT
>TRBD1|TRBJ1-4|TRBV9
ASSGDRGRGKLF
>-|TRBJ1-2|TRBV15
ATSRVEEGGRGYT
>-|TRBJ1-1|TRBV6-5
ASSGDLGTITEAF
>-|TRBJ1-6|TRBV14
ASSQDPGWQANSPLH
>TRBD1|TRBJ1-5|TRBV2
ASRPDRGSNQPQH
>-|TRBJ1-2|TRBV19
ASSIEVGARGYT
>TRBD2|TRBJ2-2|TRBV4-2
ASSPLLAGGGSGELF
>TRBD1|TRBJ1-2|TRBV29-1
SVHRGKGYT
>TRBD1|TRBJ1-1|TRBV11-2
ASSVTGGLTEAF
>-|TRBJ2-5|TRBV9
ASSVGGDQETQY
>-|TRBJ1-6|TRBV5-1
ASSLEEDSPLH
>TRBD2|TRBJ2-5|TRBV5-1
ASSWNSGGAETQY
>-|TRBJ2-2|TRBV13
ASSSFRGGYNTGELF
>-|TRBJ2-1|TRBV7-2
ASSLVAGIGF
>TRBD2|TRBJ2-1|TRBV5-1
ASSLRASGGNEQF
>-|TRBJ2-1|TRBV6-6
ASSYANNEQF
>-|TRBJ1-1|TRBV5-1
ASSPPLPGEAF
>-|TRBJ2-7|TRBV7-9
ASSLAGSSYEQY
>TRBD2|TRBJ2-7|TRBV6-1
ASSGLAGGSATYEQY
>-|TRBJ1-5|TRBV6-1
ASSEIRVRQPQH
>-|TRBJ2-3|TRBV1
TSSQDRTPTHTQY